This entry lists 16 T cell receptor beta chains sequenced from one sample in a study of blood T cells in healthy people across ages. Alongside a J-beta primer mix, a sample-barcoded 5' primer served in a second PCR lasting about 7 to 12 cycles. Via MiXCR, TCRdb re-called the 5' RACE reads, giving one row per CDR3 protein. Of about 930,000 distinct CDR3 sequences in the sample, roughly 28% were seen once. The data also belong to a second study, concerning T cells of mothers and their children.

Material for sequencing was blood. Every receptor here comes from a middle-aged woman in good health.

Of note for this clonotype: A read error may account for a junction end that differs from germline. The rearrangement links TRBV2 to TRBJ2-5; TRBD2 matches 8 bases. The CDR3 consists of 15 residues. In germline, CDR1 is SNHLY, CDR2 FYNNEI. The CDR3 region has the DNA TGTGCCTGCAGTACCTTAGCGGGGCGACAAGAGACCCAGTACTTC. The encoded protein is CACSTLAGRQETQYF.

The chain is built from TRBV5-1 and TRBJ2-4, with 10 bases matching TRBD1. Germline trimming cut 5 bases from V and 1 base from J; bases unmatched to any gene: 9. This CDR3 is built from 17 residues. CDR1 is SGHRS and CDR2 is YFSETQ in the germline V gene. In DNA form, the CDR3 reads TGCGCCAGCAGGGACGACAGGGGGCTTTTGGCCAAAAACATTCAGTACTTC. The encoded protein is CASRDDRGLLAKNIQYF.

The chain recombines TRBV10-3 with TRBJ1-1; D gene unclear. The CDR3 is made up of 13 amino acids. The germline gives CDR1 ENHRY, CDR2 SYGVKD. Trimming removed 8 bases from V and 0 bases from J, with 10 bases in between. The CDR3 loop reads CAIAAALNTEAFF. The CDR3, as DNA: TGTGCCATCGCGGCGGCTCTGAACACTGAAGCTTTCTTT.

This clonotype showed up many times. The chain has TRBV6-2 or TRBV6-3 and TRBJ2-7; D uncertain. CDR3 length: 13 amino acids. V lost 0 bases and J lost 11, with 14 bases in between. CDR1 is MNHEY and CDR2 is SVGEGT in the germline V gene. The chain's CDR3 is CASSYSNPLGEYF. The CDR3 DNA follows: TGTGCCAGCAGTTACTCGAACCCGCTTGGAGAGTACTTC.

Many counts were recorded for this clonotype. The V gene is TRBV29-1, the J gene TRBJ2-5; D could derive from TRBD1 or TRBD2 (5 bases each). This CDR3 comprises 13 residues. Per germline, CDR1 SQVTM and CDR2 ANQGSEA. Trimming shortened V by 3 bases and J by 5 bases, and 13 bases separated the two germline ends. The CDR3: CSVEGTARETQYF. Written as DNA, the CDR3 is TGCAGCGTTGAGGGGACCGCCCGGGAGACCCAGTACTTC.

This clonotype was observed a few times. The V call is TRBV10-3, the J call TRBJ1-1; TRBD1 agrees at 7 bases. The CDR3 runs 14 residues. J lost 9 bases, V lost 1 base, and 8 bases had no gene match. In germline, CDR1 is ENHRY, CDR2 SYGVKD. The CDR3 nucleotides read TGTGCCATCAGTGAGTGGGACAGCAGGAATCAAGCTTTCTTT. This encodes CAISEWDSRNQAFF.

The gene calls are TRBV7-9 and TRBJ2-3, with TRBD2 as a possible D gene (5 bases). CDR3 length equals 16 residues. Germline V gives CDR1 SEHNR, CDR2 FQNEAQ (reference sequence). Deletions cut 1 base from V and 1 base from J, with 12 bases between. The CDR3 DNA follows: TGTGCCAGCAGCTTAGAATCGGGGTCGGGCACAGATACGCAGTATTTT. As protein: CASSLESGSGTDTQYF.

Points on this clonotype: One base away lies a much larger clone, so this may be a sequencing read error. V is TRBV10-3 and J is TRBJ2-1; 8 bases are a match to TRBD1. CDR1 and CDR2 (germline): ENHRY, SYGVKD. The CDR3 extends over 14 amino acids. Here the CDR3 reads CAVSLTGQVKEQFF. The CDR3 DNA reads as TGTGCCGTCAGCCTAACGGGACAGGTGAAGGAGCAGTTCTTC.

This chain uses TRBV5-1 with TRBJ2-1; no reliable D call. V lost 5 bases and J lost 7, with 13 bases in between. Germline CDR1 and CDR2: SGHRS and YFSETQ. The length of the CDR3 is 13 residues. CDR3 in amino acids: CASRSDTFNEQFF. As DNA, the CDR3 is TGCGCCAGCAGGTCGGATACTTTTAATGAGCAGTTCTTC.

The rearrangement joins TRBV6-5 to TRBJ2-4; a weak D match, TRBD2 (6 bases). This CDR3 contains 15 residues. Trimming took 3 bases from V and 13 from J, leaving 22 bases between them. Germline V gives CDR1 MNHEY, CDR2 SVGAGI. DNA for the CDR3: TGTGCCAGCAGTTATGAGGGCGGGGAGGCCTATGAGCAGTACTTC. As protein: CASSYEGGEAYEQYF.

This clonotype was seen a handful of times. The chain links TRBV12-3 or TRBV12-4 to TRBJ2-7; 8 bases match TRBD1. The CDR3 totals 15 residues. The V and J ends lost 6 bases and 3 bases, in that order; junction bases with no gene match: 10. The CDR3 coding sequence is TGTGCCAGCAGATCGCGGACAGGGAGACACTACGAGCAGTACTTC. The encoded protein is CASRSRTGRHYEQYF.

This chain uses TRBV21-1 with TRBJ2-3; the DNA was not used to check the table's D call, TRBD1. TRBV21-1 is termed a pseudogene. The CDR3 runs 16 residues. CDR3 sequence reads: CASSKWDRDYTDTQYF. The CDR3 nucleotides read TGTGCCAGCAGCAAATGGGACAGGGACTACACAGATACGCAGTATTTT.

The rearrangement joins TRBV7-2 to TRBJ2-3; the D gene is possibly TRBD1 (5 bases). Germline values: CDR1 SGHTA, CDR2 FQGNSA. The CDR3 spans 15 residues. V was cut by 1 base and J by 4 bases, with 12 bases left in between. CDR3 loop: CASSLGAGLADTQYF. CDR3 bases: TGTGCCAGCAGCTTAGGAGCAGGGCTAGCAGATACGCAGTATTTT.

In this sample, this clonotype turned up many times. V and J are TRBV7-2 and TRBJ2-7; D remains ambiguous. The V end was cut by 5 bases, the J end by 3 bases, with 17 bases between. This CDR3 is 15 amino acids long. The germline gives CDR1 SGHTA, CDR2 FQGNSA. The CDR3 bases are TGTGCCAGCAGCCCTTCGAGACAATCAGGCTACGAGCAGTACTTC. Amino acids: CASSPSRQSGYEQYF.

This rearrangement joins TRBV20-1 to TRBJ1-5; 7 bases map to TRBD1. The germline V gene has CDR1 DFQATT and CDR2 SNEGSKA (reference sequence). Trimming took 2 bases from V and 1 from J; bases not matched to a gene: 8. The CDR3 extends over 16 amino acids. The CDR3 coding sequence is TGCAGTGCTAGACCCAACAGGGGAGAGAGCAATCAGCCCCAGCATTTT. This encodes CSARPNRGESNQPQHF.

This clonotype was observed a few times. CDR3 region: CSASKNSRDTQYF. As DNA, the CDR3 is TGCAGTGCTAGCAAAAATAGCCGCGATACGCAGTATTTT. The chain has TRBV20-1 and TRBJ2-3; D gene uncertain. V shed 3 bases and J shed 6 bases, with 13 bases lying between them. CDR3 size: 13 residues. Germline values: CDR1 DFQATT, CDR2 SNEGSKA (reference sequence).